This TCR beta chain was identified in a study of cytomegalovirus exposure and HLA in healthy donors. Findings and caveats of the study: Prior analysis indicated that the majority of TCR beta V segments exhibited productivity approximately 87% or approximately 30% of the time. Reportedly, TCR beta sequences accurately predicted HLA-A and HLA-B alleles in most subjects. The authors enumerated around 150 TCR beta chains as linked to cytomegalovirus.

In the case of this clone: What it binds is not known.

A multiplex PCR was run with 60 Vbeta primers and 13 Jbeta primers. Profiling relied on immunoSEQ multiplex PCR, and the TCRdb table lists in-frame clones only, not all of them. The sample has 130,000 or so clones; 65% to 80% are singletons. The length of the CDR3 is 17 residues. CDR1 and CDR2 (germline): MNHEY, SMNVEV (reference sequence). V shed 6 bases, J shed 0 bases, and the junction held 11 bases outside the gene matches. The sequence came from a male donor in good health and CMV-seropositive. Sequencing was done on a sample of PBMCs. The rearrangement links TRBV27 to TRBJ2-5; 9 bases agree with TRBD1. Here the CDR3 reads CASRGTGWGLYQETQYF. The DNA of the CDR3 is TGTGCCAGCAGGGGGACAGGGTGGGGACTGTACCAAGAGACCCAGTACTTC.